What follows describes a single T cell receptor beta chain. Germline assignment: CDR1 MNHEY and CDR2 SMNVEV (reference sequence). The CDR3 is made up of 15 amino acids. After removal of 4 bases from V and 7 bases from J, the junction contained 4 bases not matched to a gene. Per the original methods: Counts of nucleated cells, estimated from reference gene primer amplification, were obtained. Clones were sequenced by immunoSEQ multiplex PCR, and TCRdb holds only the in-frame ones, with some missing. The V and J calls and the clone size are those of that table, but D and trimming were determined from the DNA. There are around 230,000 clones in the sample; 83% occur only once, and 2.5% to 3% lies in the top ten. These data come from a study of blood T cell repertoires in COVID-19. Study in general: COVID-19 samples collected from the United States, Italy and Spain covered acute and convalescent phases. T cells, B-cell-depleted T cells, or PBMCs supplied cDNA or gDNA.

The sequencing sample was made of peripheral blood. The clonotype originates from a woman aged 40 to 50 with active or convalescent COVID-19. This sequence joins TRBV27 and TRBJ1-6; TRBD1 aligns across 10 bases. The CDR3 DNA follows: TGTGCCAGCAGTTCCGGGACAGGGGCGAATTCACCCCTCCACTTT. Its translation: CASSSGTGANSPLHF.